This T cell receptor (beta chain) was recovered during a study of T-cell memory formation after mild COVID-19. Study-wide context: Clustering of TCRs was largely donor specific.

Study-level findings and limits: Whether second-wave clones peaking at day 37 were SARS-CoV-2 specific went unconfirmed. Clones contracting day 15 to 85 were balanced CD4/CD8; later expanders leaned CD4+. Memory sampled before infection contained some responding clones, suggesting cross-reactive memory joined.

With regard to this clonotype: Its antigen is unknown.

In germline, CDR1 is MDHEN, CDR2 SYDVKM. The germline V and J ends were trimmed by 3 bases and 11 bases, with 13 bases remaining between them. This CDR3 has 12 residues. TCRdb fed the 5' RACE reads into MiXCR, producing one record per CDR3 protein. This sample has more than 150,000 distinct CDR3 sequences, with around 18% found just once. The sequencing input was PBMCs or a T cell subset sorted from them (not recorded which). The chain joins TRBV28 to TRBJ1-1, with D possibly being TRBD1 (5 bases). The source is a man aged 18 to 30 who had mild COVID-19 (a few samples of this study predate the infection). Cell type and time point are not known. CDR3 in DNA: TGTGCCAGCAGTTTTCGGGGGGTGGAGGCTTTCTTT. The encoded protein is CASSFRGVEAFF.